The 5 T cell receptor beta chains in this list originate from one sample, sequenced in a study of blood T cells in healthy people across ages. A sample-barcoded 5' primer and a J-beta primer mix were used in a second PCR of roughly 7 to 12 cycles. TCRdb analysed the 5' RACE reads with MiXCR anew, one entry per CDR3 protein. Of about 1.5 million distinct CDR3 sequences in the sample, roughly 40% were seen once. Material for sequencing was blood. The receptor set was obtained from a woman aged 18-29 years in good health.

The chain links TRBV30 to TRBJ1-2; no firm D call. The germline CDR1 and CDR2 sequences are GTSNPN and SVGIG (reference sequence). This CDR3 region has 10 residues. CDR3 sequence: CSLFGYGYTF. Here the CDR3 DNA reads TGTTCTCTTTTTGGCTATGGCTACACCTTC.

This chain links TRBV9 with TRBJ2-3; 9 bases agree with TRBD1. Per the germline V gene, CDR1 is SGDLS and CDR2 is YYNGEE. This CDR3 spans 16 amino acids. V trimming: 0 bases; J trimming: 6 bases; junction bases outside the gene matches: 8. CDR3 sequence reads: CASSVGPGQGTDTQYF. CDR3 nucleotide sequence: TGTGCCAGCAGCGTAGGACCGGGACAGGGAACCGATACGCAGTATTTT.

The V call is TRBV5-1, the J call TRBJ2-7; the match to TRBD2 covers 9 bases. The CDR3 extends over 14 amino acids. The germline V gene encodes CDR1 SGHRS and CDR2 YFSETQ. V gave up 4 bases and J gave up 6 bases; unmatched junction bases: 8. The chain's CDR3 is CASSVEPSGIEQYF. The CDR3 DNA is TGCGCCAGCAGCGTGGAACCTAGCGGGATCGAGCAGTACTTC. Full variable domain (remainder filled in from reference TRBV5-1 and TRBJ2-7): KAGVTQTPRYLIKTRGQQVTLSCSPISGHRSVSWYQQTPGQGLQFLFEYFSETQRNKGNFPGRFSGRQFSNSRSEMNVSTLELGDSALYLCASSVEPSGIEQYFGPGTRLTVT.

This clonotype showed up many times. The V and J genes are TRBV12-3 or TRBV12-4 and TRBJ1-1; 7 bases map to TRBD1. V shed 5 bases and J 0 bases; nucleotides not matched to a gene: 3. This CDR3 region has 14 residues. The DNA for the CDR3 is TGTGCCAGCAGTGATCAGGGGGTGAACACTGAAGCTTTCTTT. Translated, it gives CASSDQGVNTEAFF.

This clonotype was observed many times. The chain employs TRBV4-2 and TRBJ2-7; TRBD2 aligns across 10 bases. J was trimmed by 1 base and V by 4 bases; bases with no gene match: 4. The CDR3 is 15 residues long. Germline values: CDR1 LGHNA, CDR2 YNFKEQ. CDR3 nucleotides: TGTGCCAGCAGCCGGGGGACTAGCGTATCCTACGAGCAGTACTTC. Protein: CASSRGTSVSYEQYF.